These 30 T cell receptor beta chains originate from one sample sequenced in a study of CD8 T cells in ankylosing spondylitis. TCRdb reanalysed the 5' RACE reads using MiXCR and keeps one entry per CDR3 protein. The sample shows 300,000 to 350,000 distinct CDR3 sequences, roughly 14% of them seen only once. The sample comprised blood, either unsorted or a sorted T cell fraction (not recorded which). All receptors come from a male donor with ankylosing spondylitis or in good health (not recorded which).

The rearrangement links TRBV20-1 to TRBJ1-1; D is perhaps TRBD1 (6 bases). Looked up from germline, CDR1 is DFQATT and CDR2 is SNEGSKA (reference sequence). Trimming removed 0 bases from V and 1 base from J, with 12 bases in between. The CDR3 covers 15 residues. CDR3 sequence: CSARDQGRGNTEAFF. The CDR3 region has the DNA TGCAGTGCTAGAGATCAAGGCAGGGGGAACACTGAAGCTTTCTTT.

For the CDR3, the DNA is TGCGCCAGCAGCTCCCAGACAGAAATCAACACTGAAGCTTTCTTT. Protein product: CASSSQTEINTEAFF. The chain combines TRBV4-1 with TRBJ1-1, with D perhaps matching TRBD1 (5 bases). V lost 5 bases and J 2 bases, leaving 15 bases between the germline ends. Germline CDR1 is MGHRA and CDR2 is YSYEKL. CDR3 size: 15 residues.

In this sample, this clonotype turned up a few times. The chain couples TRBV3-1 to TRBJ2-1, with TRBD1 as a possible D gene (5 bases). CDR3 length: 14 residues. V lost 7 bases and J lost 7, with 17 bases in between. Germline CDR1 is LGHDT and CDR2 is YNNKEL (reference sequence). The CDR3, as DNA: TGTGCCAGCACCCCTAAACAGGCGCAGAATGAGCAGTTCTTC. Translated: CASTPKQAQNEQFF.

The sample holds a few counts of this clonotype. J is TRBJ2-5 and V is TRBV12-3 or TRBV12-4; TRBD2 aligns across 9 bases. Trimming cost V 6 bases and J 4 bases; bases outside gene matches: 9. CDR3 size: 15 residues. The CDR3 sequence is CASSWAGGPGETQYF. The CDR3 DNA reads TGTGCCAGCAGCTGGGCGGGGGGGCCAGGAGAGACCCAGTACTTC.

The chain employs TRBV27 and TRBJ1-2, with 10 bases aligning to TRBD1. The CDR3 runs 15 residues. With V trimmed by 6 bases and J by 8 bases, 12 bases remained unmatched. Germline V gene sequence: CDR1 MNHEY, CDR2 SMNVEV (reference sequence). DNA of the CDR3: TGTGCCAGCAGGTCTGCTGGGGACAGGGGATGGGGCTACACCTTC. It encodes CASRSAGDRGWGYTF.

This clonotype has a handful of counts. J is TRBJ1-4 and V is TRBV4-1; D unresolved. This CDR3 is 15 amino acids long. Trimming removed 1 base from V and 8 bases from J, with 14 bases in between. The V gene's germline CDR1 is MGHRA and CDR2 YSYEKL. The CDR3 region is CASSQVVRFREKLFF. CDR3 in DNA: TGCGCCAGCAGCCAAGTGGTCAGGTTCCGGGAAAAACTGTTTTTT.

This clonotype was detected a few times. CDR3 nucleotides: TGCAGTGCTAGAGATAATCGGCAGGGGGCCTACGAGCAGTACTTC. Translated: CSARDNRQGAYEQYF. The chain is built from TRBV20-1 and TRBJ2-7, with 7 bases lining up with TRBD1. The V and J ends lost 0 bases and 2 bases, in that order; junction bases with no gene match: 7. This CDR3 has 15 residues. Germline V gene data show CDR1 as DFQATT and CDR2 as SNEGSKA (reference sequence).

This clonotype was detected a few times. The rearrangement uses TRBV12-3 or TRBV12-4 and TRBJ1-1, with D tentatively TRBD1 (5 bases). The CDR3 is made up of 13 amino acids. Trimming shortened V by 2 bases and J by 8 bases, and 12 bases separated the two germline ends. DNA of the CDR3: TGTGCCAGCAGTTTATCGGAGGGGAAGGAAGCTTTCTTT. Its translation is CASSLSEGKEAFF.

CDR3 DNA sequence: TGTGCCTGGAAACAGGACAGGACGTACTACGAGCAGTACTTC. Its protein product is CAWKQDRTYYEQYF. V usage is TRBV30 and J usage is TRBJ2-7; TRBD1 agrees at 7 bases. V lost 4 bases to trimming and J lost 3 bases; unmatched junction nucleotides: 9. The CDR3 extends over 14 amino acids. CDR1 GTSNPN and CDR2 SVGIG come from the germline V gene (reference sequence). Full variable domain (missing parts from reference TRBV30 and TRBJ2-7): SQTIHQWPATLVQPVGSPLSLECTVEGTSNPNLYWYRQAAGRGLQLLFYSVGIGQISSEVPQNLSASRPQDRQFILSSKKLLLSDSGFYLCAWKQDRTYYEQYFGPGTRLTVT.

This sequence joins TRBV3-1 and TRBJ2-5; 10 positions agree with TRBD2. The CDR3 consists of 16 residues. The ends lost 1 base at V and 2 bases at J; junction bases unmatched: 4. CDR1 and CDR2 (germline): LGHDT, YNNKEL (reference sequence). CDR3 coding DNA: TGTGCCAGCAGCCAAGGAACAGCGGGGGGGCAAGAGACCCAGTACTTC. It is translated as CASSQGTAGGQETQYF.

This clonotype was seen only a few times. The rearrangement links TRBV5-1 to TRBJ2-1; D may be TRBD2 (6 bases). The V end was cut by 3 bases, the J end by 10 bases, with 17 bases between. Germline V gene sequence: CDR1 SGHRS, CDR2 YFSETQ. This CDR3 is built from 14 residues. CDR3 residues: CASSSGDVGEEQFF. The CDR3 nucleotides read TGCGCCAGCAGCTCGGGGGACGTGGGGGAAGAGCAGTTCTTC.

This clonotype has more than one count but fewer than ten. This rearrangement joins TRBV5-1 to TRBJ2-5; the D call may be TRBD1 or TRBD2 (5 bases each). Per the germline V gene, CDR1 is SGHRS and CDR2 is YFSETQ. Trimming pared 3 bases from V and 4 bases from J, leaving 19 bases between. The CDR3 is made up of 16 amino acids. The CDR3 loop reads CASSSILSGLRETQYF. The CDR3 DNA follows: TGCGCCAGCAGCTCTATCCTGTCGGGGCTGCGAGAGACCCAGTACTTC.

This clonotype was seen more than once but under ten times. The chain employs TRBV5-1 and TRBJ2-1; D assignment may be TRBD1 or TRBD2 (5 bases each). The CDR3 is made up of 13 amino acids. Germline values: CDR1 SGHRS, CDR2 YFSETQ. The V gene lost 5 bases and the J gene lost 6 bases, with 12 bases spanning the gap. CDR3 in amino acids: CASRGTTLNEQFF. For the CDR3, the DNA is TGCGCCAGCAGGGGGACGACCCTCAATGAGCAGTTCTTC. Drawing the rest from reference TRBV5-1 and TRBJ2-1, the complete variable domain is KAGVTQTPRYLIKTRGQQVTLSCSPISGHRSVSWYQQTPGQGLQFLFEYFSETQRNKGNFPGRFSGRQFSNSRSEMNVSTLELGDSALYLCASRGTTLNEQFFGPGTRLTVL.

This clonotype has just one count. The V and J genes are TRBV5-6 and TRBJ1-2; a possible D gene is TRBD1 (5 bases). The CDR3 has 14 residues. In germline, CDR1 is SGHDT, CDR2 YYEEEE. V lost 3 bases and J lost 4, with 13 bases in between. Written as DNA, the CDR3 is TGTGCCAGCAGCTGGAGGGATGGGGGCTATGGCTACACCTTC. Its protein is CASSWRDGGYGYTF.

The chain joins TRBV5-5 to TRBJ1-2; D is uncertain. Germline CDR1 and CDR2: SGHKS and YYEKEE (reference sequence). The CDR3 spans 14 residues. The V end lost 3 bases, the J end lost 6 bases, and 15 bases lay between the germline ends. In DNA, the CDR3 is TGTGCCAGCAGCTCCTTGATGGGGTTCGATGGCTACACCTTC. Its protein is CASSSLMGFDGYTF.

This clonotype appeared a few times. The chain recombines TRBV20-1 with TRBJ1-2, with TRBD1 identical over 8 bases. Trimming cost V 3 bases and J 6 bases; bases outside gene matches: 9. This CDR3 contains 14 residues. Germline V lookup: CDR1 DFQATT, CDR2 SNEGSKA (reference sequence). The CDR3: CSASSSGQADGYTF. In nucleotides, the CDR3 is TGCAGTGCTAGCTCTTCGGGACAGGCTGATGGCTACACCTTC.

This chain links TRBV5-1 with TRBJ2-2, with D tentatively TRBD2 (6 bases). Trimming removed 9 bases from V and 3 bases from J, with 18 bases in between. Germline-derived CDR1 and CDR2 are SGHRS and YFSETQ. CDR3 length equals 15 residues. CDR3 in DNA: TGCGCCACTAGACCCCCGGGACTCCACACCGGGGAGCTGTTTTTT. It codes for CATRPPGLHTGELFF. Full variable domain (rest looked up from reference TRBV5-1 and TRBJ2-2): KAGVTQTPRYLIKTRGQQVTLSCSPISGHRSVSWYQQTPGQGLQFLFEYFSETQRNKGNFPGRFSGRQFSNSRSEMNVSTLELGDSALYLCATRPPGLHTGELFFGEGSRLTVL.

There are a few counts of this clonotype. The gene calls are TRBV5-6 and TRBJ2-2; 10 bases align to TRBD1. Germline V lookup: CDR1 SGHDT, CDR2 YYEEEE. Trimming cost V 5 bases and J 1 base; bases outside gene matches: 8. The CDR3 length is 17 residues. The CDR3 DNA reads TGTGCCAGCAGTCCGGGGACAGGGGCCGTGAACACCGGGGAGCTGTTTTTT. This encodes CASSPGTGAVNTGELFF.

This clonotype has just a few counts. The chain uses TRBV20-1 and TRBJ2-1, with 14 positions matching TRBD2. V trimming: 4 bases; J trimming: 8 bases; junction bases outside the gene matches: 1. The germline CDR1 and CDR2 sequences are DFQATT and SNEGSKA (reference sequence). This CDR3 is built from 13 residues. The CDR3 region is CSAKGLAGDEQFF. CDR3 sequence (DNA): TGCAGTGCTAAGGGACTAGCGGGAGATGAGCAGTTCTTC.

This clonotype was counted between two and nine times. The gene calls are TRBV12-3 or TRBV12-4 and TRBJ1-2, with 8 positions matching TRBD1. The V and J ends lost 4 bases and 8 bases, in that order; junction bases with no gene match: 6. This CDR3 is built from 13 residues. The DNA for the CDR3 is TGTGCCAGCAGTTCACGACAGGGGAAGGGCTACACCTTC. It is translated as CASSSRQGKGYTF.

This clonotype showed up just a few times. This CDR3 is CASRLRLAGGNEQFF. The CDR3 DNA follows: TGCGCCAGCAGATTGCGACTAGCGGGGGGGAATGAGCAGTTCTTC. The chain links TRBV5-1 to TRBJ2-1; 14 bases map to TRBD2. The V segment lost 5 bases and the J segment 7 bases; nucleotides outside the gene matches: 5. This CDR3 spans 15 amino acids. Germline V CDR1 and CDR2: SGHRS, YFSETQ. The whole variable domain, remainder taken from reference TRBV5-1 and TRBJ2-1, is KAGVTQTPRYLIKTRGQQVTLSCSPISGHRSVSWYQQTPGQGLQFLFEYFSETQRNKGNFPGRFSGRQFSNSRSEMNVSTLELGDSALYLCASRLRLAGGNEQFFGPGTRLTVL.

This clonotype was found a few times. The V call is TRBV7-6, the J call TRBJ2-2; 10 nucleotides match TRBD2. Germline CDR1 SGHVS, CDR2 FNYEAQ. The CDR3 is 19 amino acids. J lost 0 bases, V lost 5 bases, and 12 bases had no gene match. The CDR3 spells CASSRFRTSGNTNTGELFF. CDR3 nucleotides: TGTGCCAGCAGCCGCTTTAGGACTAGCGGAAACACGAACACCGGGGAGCTGTTTTTT.

The chain uses TRBV29-1 and TRBJ1-2; possibly TRBD1 for D (5 bases). The CDR3 runs to 13 residues. V was trimmed by 7 bases and J by 0 bases, leaving 12 bases between them. Germline-derived CDR1 and CDR2 are SQVTM and ANQGSEA. The CDR3 region has the DNA TGCAGCGCCAGACAGACCGCTAACTATGGCTACACCTTC. Translation gives CSARQTANYGYTF.

This clonotype was counted a few times. The chain couples TRBV9 to TRBJ1-6, with unresolved D. Per germline, CDR1 SGDLS and CDR2 YYNGEE. This CDR3 region has 12 residues. With 2 bases removed from V and 7 bases from J, the gap between germline ends came to 4 bases. DNA of the CDR3: TGTGCCAGCAGCGTTGGGAATTCACCCCTCCACTTT. Protein sequence: CASSVGNSPLHF.

The chain recombines TRBV5-1 with TRBJ1-2; no clear D. The V gene lost 0 bases and the J gene lost 8 bases, with 14 bases spanning the gap. CDR3 length equals 14 residues. Looked up from germline, CDR1 is SGHRS and CDR2 is YFSETQ. The CDR3 DNA follows: TGCGCCAGCAGCTTGGACCCGGGAGCGAGGGGCTACACCTTC. Translated: CASSLDPGARGYTF.

In its sample, this clonotype ranks as medium-sized. This sequence joins TRBV5-1 and TRBJ1-6, with 7 bases matching TRBD1. CDR3 length: 15 amino acids. J lost 10 bases, V lost 1 base, and 8 bases had no gene match. Germline V lookup: CDR1 SGHRS, CDR2 YFSETQ. The DNA of the CDR3 is TGCGCCAGCAGCTTGCGACAGGGAAGTGGATCACCCCTCCACTTT. This gives the protein CASSLRQGSGSPLHF.

This clonotype came up many times. The chain joins TRBV3-1 to TRBJ2-7, with unresolved D. Germline CDR1 is LGHDT and CDR2 is YNNKEL (reference sequence). V shed 4 bases and J shed 4 bases, with 8 bases lying between them. CDR3 length equals 12 residues. The CDR3 protein is CASSRLQYEQYF. CDR3 DNA sequence: TGTGCCAGCAGCCGCCTCCAATACGAGCAGTACTTC.

This chain links TRBV30 with TRBJ2-2, with TRBD2 matching over 7 bases. The V segment lost 1 base and the J segment 7 bases; nucleotides outside the gene matches: 15. The germline gives CDR1 GTSNPN, CDR2 SVGIG (reference sequence). The CDR3 totals 17 residues. Here the CDR3 reads CAWSGRVSGRAGGELFF. The CDR3 nucleotides are TGTGCCTGGAGTGGACGAGTTAGCGGGCGTGCTGGCGGGGAGCTGTTTTTT.

In its sample, this clonotype was seen a few times. The V and J genes are TRBV12-3 or TRBV12-4 and TRBJ2-1; the match to TRBD2 covers 8 bases. The CDR3 has 16 residues. J was trimmed by 4 bases and V by 1 base; bases with no gene match: 6. CDR3 sequence reads: CASSLGAGAQYNEQFF. DNA of the CDR3: TGTGCCAGCAGTTTAGGAGCGGGAGCCCAGTACAATGAGCAGTTCTTC.

J is TRBJ1-4 and V is TRBV11-2; 8 bases match TRBD1. CDR1 and CDR2 from the germline V gene are SGHAT and FQNNGV. The CDR3 totals 15 residues. The V segment lost 0 bases and the J segment 8 bases; nucleotides outside the gene matches: 5. The CDR3 DNA is TGTGCCAGCAGCTTAGACGGACAGGGTCCCGAAAAACTGTTTTTT. Encoded protein: CASSLDGQGPEKLFF.